These 24 T cell receptor beta chains originate from one sample sequenced in a study of T-cell memory formation after mild COVID-19. A single record per CDR3 protein comes from TCRdb applying MiXCR to the 5' RACE reads. In the table there are 98,000 or so distinct CDR3 sequences, around 17% of which are singletons. What was sequenced was PBMCs or a T cell subset sorted from them (not recorded which). Every receptor here comes from a man aged 18 to 30 who had mild COVID-19 (a few samples of this study predate the infection). Cell type and time point are not known.

This clonotype occurred a few times. V usage is TRBV6-6 and J usage is TRBJ2-2; the D call may be TRBD1 or TRBD2 (7 bases each). The CDR3 contains 17 residues. The germline V and J ends were trimmed by 6 bases and 11 bases, with 28 bases remaining between them. Germline lookup yields CDR1 MNHNY and CDR2 SVGAGI (reference sequence). CDR3 protein: CASRPSGGGRVVFELFF. CDR3 nucleotides: TGTGCCAGCAGACCCTCAGGGGGGGGTAGGGTCGTCTTTGAGCTGTTTTTT.

This clonotype was seen only once. The rearrangement links TRBV20-1 to TRBJ2-3, with D uncertain. The V gene's germline CDR1 is DFQATT and CDR2 SNEGSKA (reference sequence). With 6 bases removed from V and 2 bases from J, the gap between germline ends came to 15 bases. CDR3 length: 14 residues. CDR3 nucleotides: TGCAGTGCCCCCCGAGACTGGGACACAGATACGCAGTATTTT. Protein: CSAPRDWDTDTQYF.

The chain combines TRBV7-2 with TRBJ2-3, with 7 nucleotides matching TRBD1. Germline V gene lookup returns CDR1 SGHTA and CDR2 FQGNSA. This CDR3 region has 14 residues. The ends lost 4 bases at V and 3 bases at J; junction bases unmatched: 4. Here the CDR3 DNA reads TGTGCCAGCAGCTGGGACAGTTGGACAGATACGCAGTATTTT. Amino acid sequence: CASSWDSWTDTQYF. Using reference TRBV7-2 and TRBJ2-3 for the parts outside the CDR3, the full variable domain is GAGVSQSPSNKVTEKGKDVELRCDPISGHTALYWYRQSLGQGLEFLIYFQGNSAPDKSGLPSDRFSAERTGGSVSTLTIQRTQQEDSAVYLCASSWDSWTDTQYFGPGTRLTVL.

In this sample, this clonotype turned up a few times. The genes are TRBV7-3 and TRBJ2-1, with 9 positions matching TRBD1. The germline CDR1 and CDR2 sequences are SGHTA and FQGTGA. Trimming cost V 6 bases and J 12 bases; bases outside gene matches: 9. The CDR3 sequence is 13 residues long. Written as DNA, the CDR3 is TGTGCCAGCAGTCCGACAGGGGGTTATGGGCAGTTCTTC. Translated, it gives CASSPTGGYGQFF.

A few counts support this clonotype. The rearrangement links TRBV4-3 to TRBJ2-3; D not resolved. V shed 3 bases and J shed 2 bases, with 6 bases lying between them. CDR1 LGHNA and CDR2 YSLEER come from the germline V gene. The CDR3 is 13 residues long. The CDR3 DNA reads TGCGCCAGCAGCCACACCCACACAGATACGCAGTATTTT. Translating gives CASSHTHTDTQYF.

This clonotype occurred a few times. The V and J genes are TRBV7-8 and TRBJ1-5; a possible D gene is TRBD1 (5 bases). The ends were cut back, 0 bases at V and 5 bases at J, with 11 bases in the middle. CDR1 and CDR2 from the germline V gene are SGHVS and FQNEAQ. This CDR3 is built from 15 residues. The CDR3 DNA follows: TGTGCCAGCAGCTTAGCAGGGACCGGGGATCAGCCCCAGCATTTT. Encoded protein: CASSLAGTGDQPQHF.

A few counts support this clonotype. CDR3 nucleotides: TGTGCCATCCGGGGGGACAGCACAGATACGCAGTATTTT. It specifies CAIRGDSTDTQYF. The chain combines TRBV10-3 with TRBJ2-3; 7 bases are a match to TRBD2. From germline, CDR1 is ENHRY and CDR2 SYGVKD. The CDR3 contains 13 residues. The J segment lost 0 bases and the V segment lost 8 bases, leaving 2 bases of the junction unmatched.

This clonotype was seen only a few times. The V and J genes are TRBV7-2 and TRBJ2-4; possibly TRBD1 or TRBD2 for D (5 bases each). CDR1 is SGHTA and CDR2 is FQGNSA in the germline V gene. V lost 2 bases to trimming and J lost 4 bases, with 15 bases between them. The length of the CDR3 is 16 residues. CDR3 protein: CASSLPPAGRKNIQYF. CDR3 nucleotide sequence: TGTGCCAGCAGCTTACCCCCAGCAGGGAGAAAAAACATTCAGTACTTC. Filled out from reference TRBV7-2 and TRBJ2-4, the complete variable domain reads GAGVSQSPSNKVTEKGKDVELRCDPISGHTALYWYRQSLGQGLEFLIYFQGNSAPDKSGLPSDRFSAERTGGSVSTLTIQRTQQEDSAVYLCASSLPPAGRKNIQYFGAGTRLSVL.

V is TRBV12-3 or TRBV12-4 and J is TRBJ1-2; D ambiguous. Trimming cost V 5 bases and J 2 bases, with 15 bases left between them. The CDR3 runs to 15 residues. CDR3 nucleotide sequence: TGTGCCAGCAGTCCCCGTTGGAACAGCAACTATGGCTACACCTTC. Its translation is CASSPRWNSNYGYTF.

This clonotype was counted only a few times. The genes are TRBV5-1 and TRBJ2-7, with D possibly being TRBD1 or TRBD2 (5 bases each). V lost 4 bases to trimming and J lost 3 bases, with 14 bases between them. The CDR3 spans 14 residues. Germline lookup yields CDR1 SGHRS and CDR2 YFSETQ. Written as DNA, the CDR3 is TGCGCCAGCAGCGGGACCGGGACCCACTACGAGCAGTACGTC. The encoded protein is CASSGTGTHYEQYV.

This clonotype was recorded many times. The chain uses TRBV4-3 and TRBJ2-3; D unresolved. CDR3 length equals 12 residues. Trimming left V 4 bases short and J 6 bases short, with 8 bases between. Germline loops: CDR1 LGHNA, CDR2 YSLEER. The chain's CDR3 is CASSPSKDTQYF. In DNA, the CDR3 is TGCGCCAGCAGCCCCTCTAAGGATACGCAGTATTTT.

This clonotype came up many times. The chain has TRBV20-1 and TRBJ2-5, with 8 nucleotides matching TRBD2. The CDR3 covers 14 residues. Germline CDR1 reads DFQATT; CDR2 reads SNEGSKA (reference sequence). With V trimmed by 4 bases and J by 2 bases, 6 bases remained unmatched. CDR3: CSATRLALQETQYF. The CDR3 nucleotides are TGCAGTGCTACCCGACTAGCGCTTCAAGAGACCCAGTACTTC.

This clonotype was observed a handful of times. The rearrangement joins TRBV7-2 to TRBJ2-5; 8 positions match TRBD2. This CDR3 contains 17 residues. The germline V gene has CDR1 SGHTA and CDR2 FQGNSA. Losses at the gene ends were 5 bases for V and 4 bases for J; bases not matched to a gene: 15. CDR3 coding DNA: TGTGCCAGCAGCGATTCCTGGGGTAGCGGGGCTCGAGAGACCCAGTACTTC. This gives the protein CASSDSWGSGARETQYF.

V usage is TRBV6-6 and J usage is TRBJ1-1, with 8 bases matching TRBD1. The CDR3 covers 15 residues. J gave up 1 base and V 5 bases, and 6 bases lay outside the gene matches. The germline CDR1 and CDR2 sequences are MNHNY and SVGAGI (reference sequence). As DNA, the CDR3 is TGTGCCAGCAGTCCCCAGACAGGGGCGAACACTGAAGCTTTCTTT. Translating it yields CASSPQTGANTEAFF.

This clonotype was detected only a few times. The chain couples TRBV10-3 to TRBJ2-1; 7 bases agree with TRBD1. The CDR3 has 16 amino acids. J gave up 9 bases and V 0 bases, and 11 bases lay outside the gene matches. Germline V lookup: CDR1 ENHRY, CDR2 SYGVKD. This CDR3 is CAISESMATGIVEQFF. CDR3 nucleotides: TGTGCCATCAGTGAGTCCATGGCGACAGGGATAGTTGAGCAGTTCTTC.

CDR3: CASSLVPSASNEQFF. DNA for the CDR3: TGCGCCAGCAGCTTGGTCCCTAGCGCTAGCAATGAGCAGTTCTTC. The chain employs TRBV5-1 and TRBJ2-1; D perhaps matches TRBD2 (6 bases). The ends were cut back, 0 bases at V and 6 bases at J, with 13 bases in the middle. This CDR3 region has 15 residues. Germline CDR1 SGHRS, CDR2 YFSETQ.

V usage is TRBV4-2 and J usage is TRBJ1-1; maybe TRBD1 (6 bases). The CDR3 runs to 16 residues. Trimming took 0 bases from V and 6 from J, leaving 17 bases between them. The germline V gene has CDR1 LGHNA and CDR2 YNFKEQ. The CDR3 is CASSQDRSRGGPEAFF. CDR3 DNA sequence: TGTGCCAGCAGCCAAGATCGGAGCAGGGGAGGTCCTGAAGCTTTCTTT.

This clonotype was picked up a small number of times. The chain carries TRBV20-1 and TRBJ2-7, with D possibly matching TRBD1 (6 bases). The CDR3 loop spans 13 amino acids. Germline CDR1 is DFQATT and CDR2 is SNEGSKA (reference sequence). Trimming shortened V by 3 bases and J by 4 bases, and 13 bases separated the two germline ends. This CDR3 is CSASRGLEYEQYF. In DNA form, the CDR3 reads TGCAGTGCTAGCAGGGGTTTAGAGTACGAGCAGTACTTC.

The V and J genes are TRBV30 and TRBJ1-1; 9 nucleotides align to TRBD1. Per germline, CDR1 GTSNPN and CDR2 SVGIG (reference sequence). The CDR3 is 14 residues long. The V gene end was trimmed by 5 bases and the J gene end by 0 bases; junction bases not matched to a gene: 4. CDR3 amino acids: CAWYRGRVNTEAFF. The CDR3 DNA reads TGTGCCTGGTACAGGGGGCGGGTGAACACTGAAGCTTTCTTT. Supplemented by reference TRBV30 and TRBJ1-1, the full variable domain reads SQTIHQWPATLVQPVGSPLSLECTVEGTSNPNLYWYRQAAGRGLQLLFYSVGIGQISSEVPQNLSASRPQDRQFILSSKKLLLSDSGFYLCAWYRGRVNTEAFFGQGTRLTVV.

This clonotype showed up many times. V usage is TRBV7-8 and J usage is TRBJ2-5; 7 bases are a match to TRBD1. CDR3 length equals 14 residues. V shed 5 bases, J shed 1 base, and the junction held 4 bases outside the gene matches. Germline CDR1 reads SGHVS; CDR2 reads FQNEAQ. The CDR3 spells CASSAYRGQETQYF. CDR3 nucleotides: TGTGCCAGCAGCGCATACAGGGGCCAAGAGACCCAGTACTTC.

The rearrangement uses TRBV7-3 and TRBJ2-6, with no clear D. The CDR3 is 14 amino acids. Trimming removed 1 base from V and 0 bases from J, with 1 base in between. Germline V gene data show CDR1 as SGHTA and CDR2 as FQGTGA. CDR3 loop: CASSLSSGANVLTF. Written as DNA, the CDR3 is TGTGCCAGCAGCTTAAGCTCTGGGGCCAACGTCCTGACTTTC.

For the CDR3, the DNA is TGTGCCAGCAGTTACGGCTGGGGAGTTGGGTACAATGAGCAGTTCTTC. Protein: CASSYGWGVGYNEQFF. The V call is TRBV6-2 or TRBV6-3, the J call TRBJ2-1; weak D call: TRBD2 (5 bases). Trimming removed 2 bases at V and 4 bases at J, with 15 bases between. This CDR3 spans 16 amino acids. Germline V CDR1 and CDR2: MNHEY, SVGEGT.

This sequence joins TRBV7-2 and TRBJ2-7; perhaps TRBD1 as D (5 bases). Trimming cost V 1 base and J 2 bases, with 12 bases left between them. CDR1 and CDR2 from the germline V gene are SGHTA and FQGNSA. This CDR3 is built from 15 residues. The CDR3 reads CASSLVGVSAYEQYV. The CDR3 DNA is TGTGCCAGCAGCTTAGTAGGGGTCAGTGCCTACGAGCAGTACGTC.

This clonotype appeared a few times. The chain links TRBV5-1 to TRBJ2-1, with 12 bases that match TRBD2. This CDR3 is built from 17 residues. Germline CDR1 and CDR2: SGHRS and YFSETQ. V shed 0 bases, J shed 4 bases, and the junction held 5 bases outside the gene matches. CDR3 DNA sequence: TGCGCCAGCAGCTTGGTGACTAGCGGGGGTACTTACAATGAGCAGTTCTTC. Its protein is CASSLVTSGGTYNEQFF. The full variable domain, with the rest looked up from reference TRBV5-1 and TRBJ2-1, is KAGVTQTPRYLIKTRGQQVTLSCSPISGHRSVSWYQQTPGQGLQFLFEYFSETQRNKGNFPGRFSGRQFSNSRSEMNVSTLELGDSALYLCASSLVTSGGTYNEQFFGPGTRLTVL.